The rows below give T cell receptor beta chains drawn from one sample of a study of cytomegalovirus exposure and HLA in healthy donors. Generated by immunoSEQ multiplex PCR, the TCRdb table keeps only in-frame clones and is missing some. Of around 80,000 clones listed, nearly 80% are singletons. Input material: PBMCs. Receptors were obtained from a female donor in good health and CMV-seronegative. Each CDR3 is given with its conserved first and last residue. D genes are given only for firm matches. Clone size is stated in some rows and not others, as once, few, many or a class when expanded.

clone size | J gene | D gene | V gene | CDR3 DNA | CDR3 protein
. | TRBJ2-7 | . | TRBV5-1 | TGCGCCAGCAGCTTATTGACAGGAATAAACTACGAGCAGTACTTC | CASSLLTGINYEQYF
. | TRBJ2-1 | . | TRBV5-1 | TGCGCCAGCGGCACAGGGGCTAGCGTAGGAGGTGAGCAGTTCTTC | CASGTGASVGGEQFF
once | TRBJ2-2 | . | TRBV5-6 | TGTGCCAGCAGCTTGACAGGACCCGGGGAGCTGTTTTTT | CASSLTGPGELFF
. | TRBJ2-7 | . | TRBV7-6 | TGTGCCAGCAGCTTGCAGTCCGAGCAGTACTTC | CASSLQSEQYF
. | TRBJ2-2 | TRBD1 | TRBV15 | TGTGCCACCAGCAGACCTGGGACAGGGGATACCGGGGAGCTGTTTTTT | CATSRPGTGDTGELFF
. | TRBJ2-3 | . | TRBV10-1 | TGCGCCAGCAGTGATGCGGCAGATACGCAGTATTTT | CASSDAADTQYF
. | TRBJ2-2 | . | TRBV7-2 | TGTGCCAGCAGCTTAGCCGGGGGGCCGAACACCGGGGAGCTGTTTTTT | CASSLAGGPNTGELFF
. | TRBJ1-5 | . | TRBV18 | TGTGCCAGCTCACCATCGGCGCAGGGTCATCAGCCCCAGCATTTT | CASSPSAQGHQPQHF
. | TRBJ2-7 | TRBD1 | TRBV28 | TGTGCCAGCAGTCCCCCGGACAGGGAAGGCGAGCAGTACTTC | CASSPPDREGEQYF
. | TRBJ1-2 | . | TRBV10-2 | TGCGCCAGCAGTGAGTCGGGCAGGGGAAGAGGCTATGGCTACACCTTC | CASSESGRGRGYGYTF
. | TRBJ2-1 | . | TRBV28 | TGTGCCAGCAGTTGGCTAGCGCGTGAGCAGTTCTTC | CASSWLAREQFF
. | TRBJ1-2 | . | TRBV28 | TGTGCCAGCAGCCTAGGACAGAGGGGCAGAGGCTACACCTTC | CASSLGQRGRGYTF
. | TRBJ1-5 | TRBD1 | TRBV2 | TGTGCCAGCAGTGAAGACAGGGGGGATCAGCCCCAGCATTTT | CASSEDRGDQPQHF
. | TRBJ1-2 | TRBD1 | TRBV6-5 | TGTGCCAGCAGTGTCATCAGGGGGCCAAACTATGGCTACACCTTC | CASSVIRGPNYGYTF
. | TRBJ2-5 | . | TRBV19 | TGTGCCAGTAGTATTATCACTAGCTTGGGGGAGACCCAGTACTTC | CASSIITSLGETQYF
. | TRBJ2-2 | . | TRBV5-1 | TGCGCCAGCAGCCTCTACAGGGAGGGGGAGCTGTTTTTT | CASSLYREGELFF
. | TRBJ2-2 | . | TRBV5-6 | TGTGCCAGCAGCTTGGTGGGTACAGGGCCCGGGGAGCTGTTTTTT | CASSLVGTGPGELFF
. | TRBJ2-7 | TRBD2 | TRBV5-8 | TGTGCCAGCAGGCAGACTAGCCCCTCTTCCTACGAGCAGTACTTC | CASRQTSPSSYEQYF
once | TRBJ1-6 | . | TRBV6-5 | TGTGCCAGCAAAAAACAGGGTTCAAATTCACCCCTCCACTTT | CASKKQGSNSPLHF
. | TRBJ2-3 | . | TRBV6-1 | TGTGCCACCGCCTATGAGAGGACAGATACGCAGTATTTT | CATAYERTDTQYF
. | TRBJ1-1 | TRBD1 | TRBV29-1 | TGCAGCGTTGAAGCCTTGACAGGGGGGAGGGCTTTCTTT | CSVEALTGGRAFF
. | TRBJ2-6 | . | TRBV5-4 | TGTGCCAGCAGCCCGACAGGTTCCCCTGGGGCCAACGTCCTGACTTTC | CASSPTGSPGANVLTF
. | TRBJ1-3 | . | TRBV6-5 | TGTGCCAGCAGTTACAGAGCAAGCTCTGGAAACACCATATATTTT | CASSYRASSGNTIYF
. | TRBJ1-5 | . | TRBV10-3 | TGTGCCATCAGTGGGACTGAGGATCAGCCCCAGCATTTT | CAISGTEDQPQHF
. | TRBJ1-5 | . | TRBV19 | TGTGCCAGTAGTTGGGACACTGGTCCCAATCAGCCCCAGCATTTT | CASSWDTGPNQPQHF
. | TRBJ2-7 | . | TRBV28 | TGTGCCAGCAGTTTACCGTACTACGAGCAGTACTTC | CASSLPYYEQYF
few | TRBJ2-7 | . | TRBV2 | TGTGCCAGCAGTGATTCCGGGTACGAGCAGTACTTC | CASSDSGYEQYF
. | TRBJ2-7 | TRBD2 | TRBV9 | TGTGCCAGCAGCGGGGGACTAGCGGGGGCCGAGAACTTC | CASSGGLAGAENF
. | TRBJ1-2 | . | TRBV10-2 | TGCGCCAGCAGTGAGGCAGGGTACCCTAACTATGGCTACACCTTC | CASSEAGYPNYGYTF
. | TRBJ1-5 | . | TRBV6-5 | TGTGCCAGCGGGGGGGGGCCGAATCAGCCCCAGCATTTT | CASGGGPNQPQHF
. | TRBJ2-7 | TRBD2 | TRBV7-2 | TGTGCCAGCAGCTCACCGGGACTAGCGACCGGCGAGCAGTACTTC | CASSSPGLATGEQYF